Listed here are 28 T cell receptor beta chains from one sample, sequenced in a study of human T cells and chemical hapten exposure. TCRdb redid the calling of the RACE reads with MiXCR, one entry per CDR3 protein. The sample has about 380,000 distinct CDR3 sequences; 5.1% are singletons. Time point described: pre-sensitization, week 0. Treatment here: therapeutic diphenylcyclopropenone sensitization with weekly scalp DPC. The sample here was whole blood, taken in connection with sensitization to the hapten diphenylcyclopropenone (DPC). Receptors were obtained from a woman between 50 and 59 years old with alopecia areata. Some clones in this sample may be carry-over from other donors' samples.

This clonotype was counted ten times or more. V usage is TRBV6-2 or TRBV6-3 and J usage is TRBJ2-2, with a weak D call TRBD2 (5 bases). V was pared by 4 bases and J by 4 bases, with 13 bases between. The germline CDR1 and CDR2 sequences are MNHEY and SVGEGT. The CDR3 extends over 15 amino acids. DNA for the CDR3: TGTGCCAGCAGTTGGATTGGAGGCGGCACCGGGGAGCTGTTTTTT. Amino acids: CASSWIGGGTGELFF.

The V and J genes are TRBV7-9 and TRBJ1-6; 8 bases are shared with TRBD1. CDR1 and CDR2 (germline): SEHNR, FQNEAQ (reference sequence). J gave up 5 bases and V 6 bases, and 3 bases lay outside the gene matches. The CDR3 has 14 amino acids. CDR3 in amino acids: CASRLTGDNSPLHF. The DNA for the CDR3 is TGTGCCAGCAGGCTGACAGGGGATAATTCACCCCTCCACTTT.

The V gene is TRBV7-2, the J gene TRBJ1-5; no firm D call. CDR1 and CDR2 (germline): SGHTA, FQGNSA. With 1 base removed from V and 4 bases from J, the gap between germline ends came to 11 bases. The CDR3 length is 15 residues. The CDR3 region is CASSLGSTANQPQHF. In DNA, the CDR3 is TGTGCCAGCAGCTTAGGGTCCACAGCTAATCAGCCCCAGCATTTT.

At least ten counts were recorded for this clonotype. In nucleotides, the CDR3 is TGCAGTGCGGATCGGGGAGGAAACACTGAAGCTTTCTTT. This sequence encodes CSADRGGNTEAFF. This chain links TRBV20-1 with TRBJ1-1; D call uncertain. Per germline, CDR1 DFQATT and CDR2 SNEGSKA (reference sequence). V gave up 6 bases and J gave up 2 bases, with 13 bases separating them. The CDR3 totals 13 residues.

This clonotype was counted at least ten times. The chain combines TRBV12-3 or TRBV12-4 with TRBJ1-3; tentatively, D is TRBD1 (5 bases). CDR3 length: 17 residues. V gave up 3 bases and J gave up 1 base, with 16 bases separating them. CDR3 bases: TGTGCCAGCAGTTTCGGTCAGGGTCTCAAGTCTGGAAACACCATATATTTT. This codes for CASSFGQGLKSGNTIYF.

The chain links TRBV5-4 to TRBJ1-1, with 10 bases fitting TRBD1. From germline, CDR1 is SGHNT and CDR2 YYREEE (reference sequence). The CDR3 sequence is 14 residues long. The J segment lost 8 bases and the V segment lost 4 bases, leaving 8 bases of the junction unmatched. The CDR3 loop reads CASSGGQGKREAFF. The DNA for the CDR3 is TGTGCCAGCAGCGGGGGACAGGGGAAAAGAGAAGCTTTCTTT.

This chain uses TRBV20-1 with TRBJ1-1; tentative D call: TRBD1 (6 bases). V gave up 5 bases and J gave up 2 bases, with 9 bases separating them. CDR1 DFQATT and CDR2 SNEGSKA come from the germline V gene (reference sequence). This CDR3 spans 12 amino acids. The CDR3 DNA reads TGCAGTGCTCCGACAGGAAACACTGAAGCTTTCTTT. Protein sequence: CSAPTGNTEAFF.

This clonotype was counted ten times or more. The gene calls are TRBV5-1 and TRBJ1-5; 8 nucleotides agree with TRBD1. Germline V gene data show CDR1 as SGHRS and CDR2 as YFSETQ. The CDR3 sequence is 15 residues long. The trim removed 4 bases at V and 7 bases at J, leaving 10 bases unmatched. This chain's CDR3 is CASSPLTGEGQPQHF. CDR3 in DNA: TGCGCCAGCAGCCCGCTGACAGGGGAGGGCCAGCCCCAGCATTTT.

This clonotype has a handful of counts. The chain employs TRBV27 and TRBJ1-5, with TRBD1 matching 8 bases. CDR1 is MNHEY and CDR2 is SMNVEV in the germline V gene (reference sequence). Losses at the gene ends were 3 bases for V and 7 bases for J; bases not matched to a gene: 8. The CDR3 extends over 15 amino acids. This CDR3 is CASSFQDRVGQPQHF. The CDR3 region has the DNA TGTGCCAGCAGTTTTCAGGACAGGGTAGGCCAGCCCCAGCATTTT.

At least ten counts were recorded for this clonotype. Here the CDR3 DNA reads TGTGCCAGCAGCTTTACTAGCGGGGGCTCCTACGAGCAGTACTTC. Translating gives CASSFTSGGSYEQYF. This sequence joins TRBV6-2 or TRBV6-3 and TRBJ2-7, with 11 bases aligning to TRBD2. The germline V gene has CDR1 MNHEY and CDR2 SVGEGT. The ends lost 6 bases at V and 0 bases at J; junction bases unmatched: 4. The CDR3 length is 15 residues.

This clonotype was picked up a small number of times. The V call is TRBV20-1, the J call TRBJ2-3; 11 bases map to TRBD2. This CDR3 has 16 residues. Looked up from germline, CDR1 is DFQATT and CDR2 is SNEGSKA (reference sequence). The V gene end was trimmed by 4 bases and the J gene end by 0 bases; junction bases not matched to a gene: 6. The CDR3: CSATSGGPSSTDTQYF. The CDR3 coding sequence is TGCAGTGCTACTAGCGGGGGGCCCTCTAGCACAGATACGCAGTATTTT.

In its sample, this clonotype was seen a few times. The chain combines TRBV5-6 with TRBJ1-1, with no clear D. Trimming took 0 bases from V and 1 from J, leaving 10 bases between them. CDR3 size: 15 residues. Germline V CDR1 and CDR2: SGHDT, YYEEEE. CDR3 loop: CASSLVLGKNTEAFF. CDR3 nucleotide sequence: TGTGCCAGCAGCTTGGTACTGGGGAAGAACACTGAAGCTTTCTTT.

This clonotype was counted only a few times. The chain carries TRBV6-1 and TRBJ1-5; D might be TRBD1 (6 bases). This CDR3 contains 13 residues. CDR1 and CDR2 (germline): MNHNS, SASEGT. V was trimmed by 8 bases and J by 5 bases, leaving 13 bases between them. CDR3 sequence (DNA): TGTGCCAGCGCGGGGGCGAACTATCAGCCCCAGCATTTT. This codes for CASAGANYQPQHF.

At least ten counts were recorded for this clonotype. The CDR3 loop reads CSVDEGDTQYF. The CDR3 DNA is TGCAGCGTTGATGAGGGAGATACGCAGTATTTT. The chain links TRBV29-1 to TRBJ2-3; D possibly corresponds to TRBD2 (5 bases). V was cut by 3 bases and J by 5 bases, with 6 bases left in between. This CDR3 has 11 residues. The germline CDR1 and CDR2 sequences are SQVTM and ANQGSEA.

This clonotype has a count of ten or more. The chain is built from TRBV6-4 and TRBJ2-6; TRBD1 matches 12 bases. There are 17 residues in the CDR3. With 5 bases clipped from V and 4 bases from J, the junction kept 6 bases outside the gene matches. Looked up from germline, CDR1 is MRHNA and CDR2 is SNTAGT. In DNA, the CDR3 is TGTGCCAGCAGTTCCGGGACAGGGGGCGACGGGGCCAACGTCCTGACTTTC. It encodes CASSSGTGGDGANVLTF.

This clonotype was counted between two and nine times. The chain carries TRBV20-1 and TRBJ2-7; a possible D gene is TRBD1 (5 bases). This CDR3 is built from 14 residues. Trimming took 3 bases from V and 9 from J, leaving 21 bases between them. Germline lookup yields CDR1 DFQATT and CDR2 SNEGSKA (reference sequence). CDR3: CSASPAGMKVGQYF. In DNA form, the CDR3 reads TGCAGTGCTAGCCCGGCAGGGATGAAAGTAGGGCAGTACTTC.

This clonotype was recorded at least ten times. The J gene is TRBJ1-6, the V gene TRBV4-2; no reliable D call. Germline CDR1 reads LGHNA; CDR2 reads YNFKEQ. V was trimmed by 0 bases and J by 10 bases, leaving 13 bases between them. This CDR3 has 15 amino acids. CDR3 coding DNA: TGTGCCAGCAGCCAAGATGCGGGATTCTCATCACCCCTCCACTTT. Amino acid sequence: CASSQDAGFSSPLHF.

This clonotype was seen ten or more times. The V gene is TRBV20-1, the J gene TRBJ1-5; no reliable D call. V gave up 1 base and J gave up 3 bases, with 7 bases separating them. The CDR3 extends over 13 amino acids. The germline V gene encodes CDR1 DFQATT and CDR2 SNEGSKA (reference sequence). CDR3 sequence (DNA): TGCAGTGCTAGAGCCGGGTTCAATCAGCCCCAGCATTTT. Translating gives CSARAGFNQPQHF.

Ten or more counts support this clonotype. J is TRBJ2-1 and V is TRBV24-1, with D tentatively TRBD2 (6 bases). V lost 5 bases, J lost 5 bases, and 18 bases lay in between. From germline, CDR1 is KGHDR and CDR2 SFDVKD. The CDR3 consists of 16 residues. CDR3 residues: CATSAFSRAGHNEQFF. DNA for the CDR3: TGTGCCACCAGTGCATTTTCTCGAGCGGGTCACAATGAGCAGTTCTTC.

The chain recombines TRBV25-1 with TRBJ2-5, with D uncertain. Germline V lookup: CDR1 MGHDK, CDR2 SYGVNS. CDR3 length: 14 amino acids. V gave up 4 bases and J gave up 1 base, with 10 bases separating them. CDR3 residues: CASSGSYSQETQYF. The CDR3 DNA reads TGTGCCAGCAGTGGATCCTACAGCCAAGAGACCCAGTACTTC.

This clonotype was picked up a small number of times. The V gene is TRBV5-1, the J gene TRBJ2-3, with 9 bases that match TRBD2. The trim removed 0 bases at V and 2 bases at J, leaving 7 bases unmatched. Germline V CDR1 and CDR2: SGHRS, YFSETQ. The CDR3 runs to 17 residues. The CDR3 DNA is TGCGCCAGCAGCTTGGATCTGCTAGCGGGGCTCACAGATACGCAGTATTTT. Amino acid sequence: CASSLDLLAGLTDTQYF. Supplemented by reference TRBV5-1 and TRBJ2-3, the full variable domain reads KAGVTQTPRYLIKTRGQQVTLSCSPISGHRSVSWYQQTPGQGLQFLFEYFSETQRNKGNFPGRFSGRQFSNSRSEMNVSTLELGDSALYLCASSLDLLAGLTDTQYFGPGTRLTVL.

This clonotype was detected a few times. This chain links TRBV6-1 with TRBJ1-6; TRBD1 might be the D (6 bases). This CDR3 is built from 13 residues. The V end was cut by 7 bases, the J end by 10 bases, with 14 bases between. The V gene's germline CDR1 is MNHNS and CDR2 SASEGT. CDR3 in amino acids: CASTLKGGSPLHF. CDR3 sequence (DNA): TGTGCCAGCACCCTAAAAGGGGGGTCACCCCTCCACTTT.

This clonotype was recorded at least ten times. The CDR3 DNA reads TGTGCCAGCAGCTTAGAACCAGGCGGGGAGCTGTTTTTT. Translated: CASSLEPGGELFF. V and J are TRBV11-2 and TRBJ2-2; D is ambiguous. Per germline, CDR1 SGHAT and CDR2 FQNNGV. The CDR3 contains 13 residues. With 0 bases removed from V and 7 bases from J, the gap between germline ends came to 6 bases.

This clonotype came up many times. V usage is TRBV6-5 and J usage is TRBJ1-2, with a weak D call TRBD1 (6 bases). Germline CDR1 reads MNHEY; CDR2 reads SVGAGI. Trimming took 2 bases from V and 5 from J, leaving 12 bases between them. The CDR3 has 14 amino acids. The CDR3 spells CASSYGRGAYGYTF. DNA for the CDR3: TGTGCCAGCAGTTACGGCAGGGGAGCTTATGGCTACACCTTC.

This clonotype was detected many times. The chain recombines TRBV12-3 or TRBV12-4 with TRBJ1-5; D gene unclear. This CDR3 region has 16 residues. Between the trimmed V and J ends, which lost 2 bases and 2 bases, there was a span of 13 bases. CDR3 protein: CASSLHGLRGNQPQHF. Here the CDR3 DNA reads TGTGCCAGCAGTTTACATGGGCTCAGAGGCAATCAGCCCCAGCATTTT.

This clonotype was seen ten or more times. The V gene is TRBV7-9, the J gene TRBJ2-2; 9 nucleotides align to TRBD1. The V gene's germline CDR1 is SEHNR and CDR2 FQNEAQ (reference sequence). The trim removed 6 bases at V and 0 bases at J, leaving 2 bases unmatched. The CDR3 spans 15 residues. Here the CDR3 reads CASRRQGANTGELFF. CDR3 bases: TGTGCCAGCAGACGACAGGGGGCGAACACCGGGGAGCTGTTTTTT.

This clonotype was counted ten times or more. This rearrangement joins TRBV7-2 to TRBJ1-1, with a tentative D call TRBD1 (5 bases). Germline CDR1 and CDR2: SGHTA and FQGNSA. V lost 5 bases and J 4 bases, leaving 14 bases between the germline ends. This CDR3 comprises 14 residues. The CDR3 nucleotides are TGTGCCAGCAGCACGGGACTGACCGTCACTGAAGCTTTCTTT. Its translation: CASSTGLTVTEAFF.

Ten or more counts support this clonotype. The chain carries TRBV29-1 and TRBJ2-3; D unresolved. This CDR3 has 14 amino acids. Trimming took off 0 bases at V and 1 base at J, with 8 bases between the two ends. Germline CDR1 is SQVTM and CDR2 is ANQGSEA. The CDR3 here is CSVEDHPGTDTQYF. DNA for the CDR3: TGCAGCGTTGAAGATCACCCAGGCACAGATACGCAGTATTTT.